This T cell receptor (beta chain) was identified in a study of identical twins. Notes on the study in general: Within beta out-of-frame sequences, the excess sharing observed between twins was weaker. Modelling approaches yielded underestimates of out-of-frame TCR alpha sharing between monozygotic twins.

A note on this clonotype: Its target is unknown.

Germline loops: CDR1 SQVTM, CDR2 ANQGSEA. The CDR3 extends over 14 amino acids. The V gene lost 4 bases and the J gene lost 4 bases, with 16 bases spanning the gap. Using its own MiXCR run on the 5' RACE reads, TCRdb lists one record per CDR3 protein. The sample holds fewer than 900,000 distinct CDR3 sequences, approximately 22% seen once. The data were also submitted as part of a second study, on T cells expressing NK-cell markers. From that study: Several experiments confined sorting to alpha-beta TCR T cells with an anti-gamma-delta TCR antibody.

V usage is TRBV29-1 and J usage is TRBJ1-2, with D maybe TRBD1 (5 bases). The receptor's source is a young woman in good health. The sequenced sample was PBMCs. In DNA, the CDR3 is TGCAGCGTTGGGGACGGCTGGGGGTCCTATGGCTACACCTTC. This sequence encodes CSVGDGWGSYGYTF.